Listed here are 2 T cell receptor beta chains from one sample, sequenced in a study of human T cells and chemical hapten exposure. Sample time point: patch test 2, 6 weeks after DPC sensitization. Indicated treatment: therapeutic diphenylcyclopropenone sensitization with weekly scalp DPC. TCRdb itself ran the RACE reads through MiXCR, one entry per CDR3 protein. The sample includes about 84,000 distinct CDR3 sequences, under 11% of them seen just once. The sequencing here drew on whole blood, taken in connection with sensitization to the hapten diphenylcyclopropenone (DPC). Receptors originate from a woman aged 50 to 60 with alopecia areata. Some clones in this sample may be carry-over from other donors' samples.

This chain links TRBV28 with TRBJ2-7; the D is unclear. The CDR3 is made up of 12 amino acids. The germline V and J ends were trimmed by 8 bases and 6 bases, with 14 bases remaining between them. The germline gives CDR1 MDHEN, CDR2 SYDVKM. The CDR3 DNA reads as TGTGCCAGCCGACCCCCAAACTCCGAGCAGTACTTC. The encoded protein is CASRPPNSEQYF.

This clonotype was detected a few times. The chain uses TRBV2 and TRBJ2-3; D remains ambiguous. The CDR3 loop spans 14 amino acids. Trimming cost V 4 bases and J 2 bases, with 10 bases left between them. Per germline, CDR1 SNHLY and CDR2 FYNNEI. In DNA form, the CDR3 reads TGTGCCAGCAGTGCGATCGTGGTCACAGATACGCAGTATTTT. Translating gives CASSAIVVTDTQYF.